Below are 14 T cell receptor beta chains sequenced from a single sample in a study of cytomegalovirus exposure and HLA in healthy donors. PCR used 60 Vbeta primers and 13 Jbeta primers. TCRdb's copy holds only in-frame clones and misses some; the assay was immunoSEQ multiplex PCR. The sample contains tens of thousands of clones, 78% of which appear only once. Material: PBMCs. These receptors were obtained from a woman aged 40 to 50 in good health and CMV-seropositive.

The genes are TRBV5-1 and TRBJ2-2; 11 bases align to TRBD2. V gave up 4 bases and J gave up 5 bases; unmatched junction bases: 10. The V gene's germline CDR1 is SGHRS and CDR2 YFSETQ. The CDR3 has 17 amino acids. This chain's CDR3 is CASSQNPGTSGTGELFF. In DNA, the CDR3 is TGCGCCAGCAGCCAGAACCCGGGGACTAGCGGAACCGGGGAGCTGTTTTTT.

CDR3 region: CASRPGEGSTDTQYF. CDR3 bases: TGTGCCAGCAGGCCGGGGGAGGGGAGCACAGATACGCAGTATTTT. The V gene is TRBV5-4, the J gene TRBJ2-3, with 7 nucleotides matching TRBD2. The ends lost 5 bases at V and 0 bases at J; junction bases unmatched: 6. In germline, CDR1 is SGHNT, CDR2 YYREEE (reference sequence). The CDR3 extends over 15 amino acids.

V is TRBV19 and J is TRBJ1-2; D is perhaps TRBD1 (5 bases). Deletions cut 3 bases from V and 3 bases from J, with 14 bases between. Germline values: CDR1 LNHDA, CDR2 SQIVND (reference sequence). The CDR3 spans 15 residues. The DNA for the CDR3 is TGTGCCAGTAGTATCGTGGAGAAGGGGTACTATGGCTACACCTTC. Protein product: CASSIVEKGYYGYTF.

The gene calls are TRBV10-1 and TRBJ1-6, with 11 bases fitting TRBD1. The germline V gene has CDR1 WNHNN and CDR2 SYGVQD (reference sequence). This CDR3 comprises 14 residues. The junction had 3 bases not matched to a gene; V was cut back by 4 bases and J by 10 bases. The CDR3 nucleotides are TGCGCCAGCAGTGGGACAGGGGGCGTCTCACCCCTCCACTTT. Protein product: CASSGTGGVSPLHF.

This clone was seen a handful of times. The chain has TRBV5-1 and TRBJ1-1; 9 nucleotides align to TRBD1. With 3 bases clipped from V and 1 base from J, the junction kept 1 base outside the gene matches. The CDR3 sequence is 14 residues long. The germline gives CDR1 SGHRS, CDR2 YFSETQ. The DNA of the CDR3 is TGCGCCAGCAGCTCGGGACAGGGGAACACTGAAGCTTTCTTT. Translated: CASSSGQGNTEAFF. Full variable domain (rest looked up from reference TRBV5-1 and TRBJ1-1): KAGVTQTPRYLIKTRGQQVTLSCSPISGHRSVSWYQQTPGQGLQFLFEYFSETQRNKGNFPGRFSGRQFSNSRSEMNVSTLELGDSALYLCASSSGQGNTEAFFGQGTRLTVV.

The V call is TRBV7-2, the J call TRBJ2-1; TRBD1 might be the D (6 bases). In germline, CDR1 is SGHTA, CDR2 FQGNSA. The length of the CDR3 is 16 residues. Trimming stripped 1 base from V and 8 bases from J, with 18 bases between. The CDR3 sequence: CASSLEGTRRTDEQFF. The CDR3 nucleotides read TGTGCCAGCAGCTTAGAGGGTACTAGGAGGACAGATGAGCAGTTCTTC.

V is TRBV9 and J is TRBJ1-6, with a possible D match to TRBD1 (5 bases). Trimming shortened V by 6 bases and J by 10 bases, and 14 bases separated the two germline ends. Germline V gene lookup returns CDR1 SGDLS and CDR2 YYNGEE. The CDR3 spans 13 residues. CDR3 bases: TGTGCCAGCACAAAGGGTGGGGCCTCACCCCTCCACTTT. It specifies CASTKGGASPLHF. Filled out from reference TRBV9 and TRBJ1-6, the complete variable domain reads DSGVTQTPKHLITATGQRVTLRCSPRSGDLSVYWYQQSLDQGLQFLIQYYNGEERAKGNILERFSAQQFPDLHSELNLSSLELGDSALYFCASTKGGASPLHFGNGTRLTVT.

CDR3 nucleotides: TGTGCCACCAGCAGAGACCCAGGGGGTAATTCACCCCTCCACTTT. This sequence encodes CATSRDPGGNSPLHF. This chain connects TRBV15 to TRBJ1-6; 7 bases are a match to TRBD1. V lost 0 bases to trimming and J lost 6 bases; unmatched junction nucleotides: 2. The CDR3 length is 15 residues. From germline, CDR1 is LNHNV and CDR2 YYDKDF (reference sequence).

This clone has more than one count but fewer than ten. The chain recombines TRBV6-1 with TRBJ1-2, with 7 bases aligning to TRBD1. In germline, CDR1 is MNHNS, CDR2 SASEGT. The J segment lost 8 bases and the V segment lost 2 bases, leaving 11 bases of the junction unmatched. CDR3 length: 15 residues. Written as DNA, the CDR3 is TGTGCCAGCAGTGAATCCAGACAGGGCCTGGGAGGCTACACCTTC. Residues: CASSESRQGLGGYTF.

V usage is TRBV4-3 and J usage is TRBJ2-7; 9 nucleotides align to TRBD1. The V segment lost 3 bases and the J segment 4 bases; nucleotides outside the gene matches: 10. The CDR3 spans 16 residues. The germline V gene encodes CDR1 LGHNA and CDR2 YSLEER. The DNA for the CDR3 is TGCGCCAGCAGCCAGTTTAAACAGGGGGCGCCTTACGAGCAGTACTTC. Protein product: CASSQFKQGAPYEQYF.

The sample holds one count of this clone. The chain couples TRBV29-1 to TRBJ2-5; perhaps TRBD2 as D (6 bases). V lost 4 bases to trimming and J lost 5 bases, with 11 bases between them. The CDR3 has 12 residues. Germline assignment: CDR1 SQVTM and CDR2 ANQGSEA. In DNA form, the CDR3 reads TGCAGCGTTGGGGCCGGGGGTGAGACCCAGTACTTC. Amino acids: CSVGAGGETQYF.

The chain is built from TRBV19 and TRBJ1-5, with 9 bases aligning to TRBD1. CDR1 is LNHDA and CDR2 is SQIVND in the germline V gene (reference sequence). Unmatched junction bases numbered 9, after V lost 5 bases and J lost 1 base. CDR3 length: 17 amino acids. CDR3: CASSGYGTGMSNQPQHF. Here the CDR3 DNA reads TGTGCCAGTAGTGGATACGGGACAGGGATGAGCAATCAGCCCCAGCATTTT.

The chain is built from TRBV2 and TRBJ1-5; a weak D match, TRBD1 (5 bases). The CDR3 has 13 amino acids. V lost 7 bases and J 5 bases, leaving 12 bases between the germline ends. CDR1 is SNHLY and CDR2 is FYNNEI in the germline V gene. The CDR3 nucleotides are TGTGCCAGCAAGGGCAGGGATTATCAGCCCCAGCATTTT. This encodes CASKGRDYQPQHF. The full variable domain, in which reference TRBV2 and TRBJ1-5 provide the parts outside the CDR3, is EPEVTQTPSHQVTQMGQEVILRCVPISNHLYFYWYRQILGQKVEFLVSFYNNEISEKSEIFDDQFSVERPDGSNFTLKIRSTKLEDSAMYFCASKGRDYQPQHFGDGTRLSIL.

The chain employs TRBV7-2 and TRBJ1-2; possibly TRBD1 for D (5 bases). The germline V and J ends were trimmed by 6 bases and 5 bases, with 16 bases remaining between them. Germline-derived CDR1 and CDR2 are SGHTA and FQGNSA. This CDR3 region has 14 residues. CDR3 bases: TGTGCCAGCAGTTACCAATGGGGGGGGTATGGCTACACCTTC. It is translated as CASSYQWGGYGYTF. Complete variable domain (other parts from reference TRBV7-2 and TRBJ1-2): GAGVSQSPSNKVTEKGKDVELRCDPISGHTALYWYRQSLGQGLEFLIYFQGNSAPDKSGLPSDRFSAERTGGSVSTLTIQRTQQEDSAVYLCASSYQWGGYGYTFGSGTRLTVV.